Below, 12 T cell receptor beta chains from the same sample are listed, as sequenced in a study of stem cell transplantation in POMP-related autoinflammatory disease. Sequencing used immunoSEQ multiplex PCR; TCRdb keeps in-frame clones, though not all of them. This table has some 26,000 clones, 82% appearing once. Source: CD4+ T cells from PBMCs, taken before stem cell transplantation. The receptors shown here come from a human donor with POMP-related autoinflammation and immune dysregulation (PRAID).

The gene calls are TRBV6-6 and TRBJ2-1, with D perhaps given as TRBD1 or TRBD2 (5 bases each). The CDR3 has 14 residues. The V and J ends lost 9 bases and 2 bases respectively, with 14 bases between them. Germline-derived CDR1 and CDR2 are MNHNY and SVGAGI (reference sequence). CDR3 sequence: CASLRDDTYNEQFF. CDR3 bases: TGTGCCAGTCTCCGGGACGACACCTACAATGAGCAGTTCTTC.

The chain couples TRBV7-8 to TRBJ1-2; 10 nucleotides match TRBD1. V trimming: 3 bases; J trimming: 6 bases; junction bases outside the gene matches: 7. The CDR3 runs 15 residues. Germline V gene data show CDR1 as SGHVS and CDR2 as FQNEAQ. In nucleotides, the CDR3 is TGTGCCAGCAGCTTGGAGACAGGGGGCCTTGATGGCTACACCTTC. Amino acids: CASSLETGGLDGYTF.

This clone was seen a single time. The genes are TRBV25-1 and TRBJ1-6; D is possibly TRBD1 (5 bases). Trimming removed 1 base from V and 7 bases from J, with 11 bases in between. This CDR3 comprises 15 residues. From germline, CDR1 is MGHDK and CDR2 SYGVNS. DNA for the CDR3: TGTGCCAGCAGTGAATGGGGGGACGGGAATTCACCCCTCCACTTT. Translated: CASSEWGDGNSPLHF.

The gene calls are TRBV9 and TRBJ2-3; the D is unclear. The CDR3 runs 13 residues. Germline CDR1 reads SGDLS; CDR2 reads YYNGEE. Deletions cut 0 bases from V and 4 bases from J, with 6 bases between. CDR3 residues: CASSVDTSDTQYF. CDR3 coding DNA: TGTGCCAGCAGCGTAGATACGTCAGATACGCAGTATTTT.

This chain links TRBV5-3 with TRBJ1-2; D might be TRBD1 (6 bases). TRBV5-3 is filed as an ORF, its function uncertain. The CDR3 contains 13 residues. V shed 9 bases and J shed 4 bases, with 16 bases lying between them. The CDR3 loop reads CAIPLWGLYGYTF. DNA for the CDR3: TGTGCCATCCCCCTGTGGGGGCTCTATGGCTACACCTTC.

This clone was counted once. This sequence joins TRBV7-2 and TRBJ2-2; D is unresolved. Germline V CDR1 and CDR2: SGHTA, FQGNSA. The germline V and J ends were trimmed by 8 bases and 6 bases, with 10 bases remaining between them. The CDR3 runs to 12 residues. CDR3 nucleotide sequence: TGTGCCAGCCACTATAGGTCCGGGGAGCTGTTTTTT. Amino acids: CASHYRSGELFF.

This clone was detected once. The chain joins TRBV5-4 to TRBJ1-2; TRBD1 aligns across 8 bases. CDR3 length equals 17 residues. Germline CDR1 reads SGHNT; CDR2 reads YYREEE (reference sequence). V lost 2 bases to trimming and J lost 0 bases; unmatched junction nucleotides: 9. CDR3 coding DNA: TGTGCCAGCAGCTTTTCGCAGGGGGCGCGTTCTAACTATGGCTACACCTTC. Its translation: CASSFSQGARSNYGYTF.

The rearrangement links TRBV2 to TRBJ2-7; D call uncertain. Trimming shortened V by 8 bases and J by 6 bases, and 17 bases separated the two germline ends. Per germline, CDR1 SNHLY and CDR2 FYNNEI. This CDR3 region has 13 residues. The CDR3 is CASSDPYSREQYF. The CDR3 nucleotides read TGTGCCAGCTCAGACCCCTATTCTCGCGAGCAGTACTTC.

The chain uses TRBV7-2 and TRBJ2-5, with 9 bases that match TRBD2. CDR1 SGHTA and CDR2 FQGNSA come from the germline V gene. The length of the CDR3 is 16 residues. The V gene end was trimmed by 2 bases and the J gene end by 4 bases; junction bases not matched to a gene: 8. This chain's CDR3 is CASSLIELAGRETQYF. CDR3 in DNA: TGTGCCAGCAGCTTAATCGAGCTAGCGGGAAGAGAGACCCAGTACTTC.

The chain joins TRBV19 to TRBJ1-2; 12 nucleotides align to TRBD1. Germline CDR1 reads LNHDA; CDR2 reads SQIVND (reference sequence). V lost 5 bases to trimming and J lost 3 bases; unmatched junction nucleotides: 4. The CDR3 has 15 residues. CDR3 in DNA: TGTGCCAGTAGTCCGGGACAGGGGGCGGACTATGGCTACACCTTC. Protein sequence: CASSPGQGADYGYTF.

This chain links TRBV7-6 with TRBJ2-1, with D tentatively TRBD1 (7 bases). Trimming removed 5 bases at V and 3 bases at J, with 20 bases between. The CDR3 is 17 amino acids. The germline V gene has CDR1 SGHVS and CDR2 FNYEAQ. The CDR3 loop is CASSPRGAPPIYNEQFF. Here the CDR3 DNA reads TGTGCCAGCAGCCCCAGGGGGGCCCCCCCCATCTACAATGAGCAGTTCTTC.

V gene TRBV5-1 combines with J gene TRBJ2-5, with 8 bases matching TRBD2. Germline V gene lookup returns CDR1 SGHRS and CDR2 YFSETQ. The CDR3 totals 18 residues. Trimming removed 3 bases from V and 5 bases from J; junction bases left unmatched: 18. For the CDR3, the DNA is TGCGCCAGCAGCTGGCCCCCGGGGCGCAGACTAGCGCTCGAGACCCAGTACTTC. Translated: CASSWPPGRRLALETQYF.